Each of the 2 T cell receptor beta chains below was sequenced from the same sample in a study of cytomegalovirus exposure and HLA in healthy donors. The PCR contained 60 Vbeta and 13 Jbeta primers. The data were produced by immunoSEQ multiplex PCR, yet TCRdb's version contains in-frame clones alone and is incomplete. The sample lists approximately 150,000 clones; about three quarters were seen once. The sample taken for sequencing was PBMCs. The receptors shown here come from a man between 18 and 35 years old in good health and CMV-seropositive.

The rearrangement uses TRBV19 and TRBJ2-7; a weak D match, TRBD1 (5 bases). V gave up 0 bases and J gave up 4 bases, with 13 bases separating them. The germline V gene has CDR1 LNHDA and CDR2 SQIVND (reference sequence). The CDR3 has 15 amino acids. CDR3 in amino acids: CASSIDLWAGYEQYV. As DNA, the CDR3 is TGTGCCAGTAGTATAGATTTGTGGGCAGGGTACGAGCAGTACGTC.

The V and J genes are TRBV5-1 and TRBJ2-5; 7 bases are shared with TRBD2. Per germline, CDR1 SGHRS and CDR2 YFSETQ. This CDR3 contains 16 residues. Trimming removed 0 bases from V and 1 base from J; junction bases left unmatched: 6. CDR3 nucleotide sequence: TGCGCCAGCAGCTTGGACGTAGCGGGCAGCCAAGAGACCCAGTACTTC. Translation: CASSLDVAGSQETQYF.